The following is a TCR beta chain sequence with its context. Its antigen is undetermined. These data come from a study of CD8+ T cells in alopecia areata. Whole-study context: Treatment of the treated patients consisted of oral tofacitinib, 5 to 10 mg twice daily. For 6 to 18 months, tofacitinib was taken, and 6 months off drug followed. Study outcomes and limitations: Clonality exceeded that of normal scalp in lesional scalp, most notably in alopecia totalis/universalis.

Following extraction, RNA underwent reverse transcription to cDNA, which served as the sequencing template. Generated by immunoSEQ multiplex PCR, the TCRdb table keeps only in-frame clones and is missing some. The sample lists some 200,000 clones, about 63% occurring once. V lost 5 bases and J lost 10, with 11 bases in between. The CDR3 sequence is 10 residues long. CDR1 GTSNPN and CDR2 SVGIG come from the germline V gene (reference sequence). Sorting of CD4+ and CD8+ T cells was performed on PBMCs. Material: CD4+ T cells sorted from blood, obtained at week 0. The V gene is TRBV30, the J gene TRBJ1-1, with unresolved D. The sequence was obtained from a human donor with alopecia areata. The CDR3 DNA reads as TGTGCCTGGGGGAATAGGGCAGCTTTCTTT. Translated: CAWGNRAAFF. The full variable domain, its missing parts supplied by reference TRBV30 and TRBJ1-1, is SQTIHQWPATLVQPVGSPLSLECTVEGTSNPNLYWYRQAAGRGLQLLFYSVGIGQISSEVPQNLSASRPQDRQFILSSKKLLLSDSGFYLCAWGNRAAFFGQGTRLTVV.